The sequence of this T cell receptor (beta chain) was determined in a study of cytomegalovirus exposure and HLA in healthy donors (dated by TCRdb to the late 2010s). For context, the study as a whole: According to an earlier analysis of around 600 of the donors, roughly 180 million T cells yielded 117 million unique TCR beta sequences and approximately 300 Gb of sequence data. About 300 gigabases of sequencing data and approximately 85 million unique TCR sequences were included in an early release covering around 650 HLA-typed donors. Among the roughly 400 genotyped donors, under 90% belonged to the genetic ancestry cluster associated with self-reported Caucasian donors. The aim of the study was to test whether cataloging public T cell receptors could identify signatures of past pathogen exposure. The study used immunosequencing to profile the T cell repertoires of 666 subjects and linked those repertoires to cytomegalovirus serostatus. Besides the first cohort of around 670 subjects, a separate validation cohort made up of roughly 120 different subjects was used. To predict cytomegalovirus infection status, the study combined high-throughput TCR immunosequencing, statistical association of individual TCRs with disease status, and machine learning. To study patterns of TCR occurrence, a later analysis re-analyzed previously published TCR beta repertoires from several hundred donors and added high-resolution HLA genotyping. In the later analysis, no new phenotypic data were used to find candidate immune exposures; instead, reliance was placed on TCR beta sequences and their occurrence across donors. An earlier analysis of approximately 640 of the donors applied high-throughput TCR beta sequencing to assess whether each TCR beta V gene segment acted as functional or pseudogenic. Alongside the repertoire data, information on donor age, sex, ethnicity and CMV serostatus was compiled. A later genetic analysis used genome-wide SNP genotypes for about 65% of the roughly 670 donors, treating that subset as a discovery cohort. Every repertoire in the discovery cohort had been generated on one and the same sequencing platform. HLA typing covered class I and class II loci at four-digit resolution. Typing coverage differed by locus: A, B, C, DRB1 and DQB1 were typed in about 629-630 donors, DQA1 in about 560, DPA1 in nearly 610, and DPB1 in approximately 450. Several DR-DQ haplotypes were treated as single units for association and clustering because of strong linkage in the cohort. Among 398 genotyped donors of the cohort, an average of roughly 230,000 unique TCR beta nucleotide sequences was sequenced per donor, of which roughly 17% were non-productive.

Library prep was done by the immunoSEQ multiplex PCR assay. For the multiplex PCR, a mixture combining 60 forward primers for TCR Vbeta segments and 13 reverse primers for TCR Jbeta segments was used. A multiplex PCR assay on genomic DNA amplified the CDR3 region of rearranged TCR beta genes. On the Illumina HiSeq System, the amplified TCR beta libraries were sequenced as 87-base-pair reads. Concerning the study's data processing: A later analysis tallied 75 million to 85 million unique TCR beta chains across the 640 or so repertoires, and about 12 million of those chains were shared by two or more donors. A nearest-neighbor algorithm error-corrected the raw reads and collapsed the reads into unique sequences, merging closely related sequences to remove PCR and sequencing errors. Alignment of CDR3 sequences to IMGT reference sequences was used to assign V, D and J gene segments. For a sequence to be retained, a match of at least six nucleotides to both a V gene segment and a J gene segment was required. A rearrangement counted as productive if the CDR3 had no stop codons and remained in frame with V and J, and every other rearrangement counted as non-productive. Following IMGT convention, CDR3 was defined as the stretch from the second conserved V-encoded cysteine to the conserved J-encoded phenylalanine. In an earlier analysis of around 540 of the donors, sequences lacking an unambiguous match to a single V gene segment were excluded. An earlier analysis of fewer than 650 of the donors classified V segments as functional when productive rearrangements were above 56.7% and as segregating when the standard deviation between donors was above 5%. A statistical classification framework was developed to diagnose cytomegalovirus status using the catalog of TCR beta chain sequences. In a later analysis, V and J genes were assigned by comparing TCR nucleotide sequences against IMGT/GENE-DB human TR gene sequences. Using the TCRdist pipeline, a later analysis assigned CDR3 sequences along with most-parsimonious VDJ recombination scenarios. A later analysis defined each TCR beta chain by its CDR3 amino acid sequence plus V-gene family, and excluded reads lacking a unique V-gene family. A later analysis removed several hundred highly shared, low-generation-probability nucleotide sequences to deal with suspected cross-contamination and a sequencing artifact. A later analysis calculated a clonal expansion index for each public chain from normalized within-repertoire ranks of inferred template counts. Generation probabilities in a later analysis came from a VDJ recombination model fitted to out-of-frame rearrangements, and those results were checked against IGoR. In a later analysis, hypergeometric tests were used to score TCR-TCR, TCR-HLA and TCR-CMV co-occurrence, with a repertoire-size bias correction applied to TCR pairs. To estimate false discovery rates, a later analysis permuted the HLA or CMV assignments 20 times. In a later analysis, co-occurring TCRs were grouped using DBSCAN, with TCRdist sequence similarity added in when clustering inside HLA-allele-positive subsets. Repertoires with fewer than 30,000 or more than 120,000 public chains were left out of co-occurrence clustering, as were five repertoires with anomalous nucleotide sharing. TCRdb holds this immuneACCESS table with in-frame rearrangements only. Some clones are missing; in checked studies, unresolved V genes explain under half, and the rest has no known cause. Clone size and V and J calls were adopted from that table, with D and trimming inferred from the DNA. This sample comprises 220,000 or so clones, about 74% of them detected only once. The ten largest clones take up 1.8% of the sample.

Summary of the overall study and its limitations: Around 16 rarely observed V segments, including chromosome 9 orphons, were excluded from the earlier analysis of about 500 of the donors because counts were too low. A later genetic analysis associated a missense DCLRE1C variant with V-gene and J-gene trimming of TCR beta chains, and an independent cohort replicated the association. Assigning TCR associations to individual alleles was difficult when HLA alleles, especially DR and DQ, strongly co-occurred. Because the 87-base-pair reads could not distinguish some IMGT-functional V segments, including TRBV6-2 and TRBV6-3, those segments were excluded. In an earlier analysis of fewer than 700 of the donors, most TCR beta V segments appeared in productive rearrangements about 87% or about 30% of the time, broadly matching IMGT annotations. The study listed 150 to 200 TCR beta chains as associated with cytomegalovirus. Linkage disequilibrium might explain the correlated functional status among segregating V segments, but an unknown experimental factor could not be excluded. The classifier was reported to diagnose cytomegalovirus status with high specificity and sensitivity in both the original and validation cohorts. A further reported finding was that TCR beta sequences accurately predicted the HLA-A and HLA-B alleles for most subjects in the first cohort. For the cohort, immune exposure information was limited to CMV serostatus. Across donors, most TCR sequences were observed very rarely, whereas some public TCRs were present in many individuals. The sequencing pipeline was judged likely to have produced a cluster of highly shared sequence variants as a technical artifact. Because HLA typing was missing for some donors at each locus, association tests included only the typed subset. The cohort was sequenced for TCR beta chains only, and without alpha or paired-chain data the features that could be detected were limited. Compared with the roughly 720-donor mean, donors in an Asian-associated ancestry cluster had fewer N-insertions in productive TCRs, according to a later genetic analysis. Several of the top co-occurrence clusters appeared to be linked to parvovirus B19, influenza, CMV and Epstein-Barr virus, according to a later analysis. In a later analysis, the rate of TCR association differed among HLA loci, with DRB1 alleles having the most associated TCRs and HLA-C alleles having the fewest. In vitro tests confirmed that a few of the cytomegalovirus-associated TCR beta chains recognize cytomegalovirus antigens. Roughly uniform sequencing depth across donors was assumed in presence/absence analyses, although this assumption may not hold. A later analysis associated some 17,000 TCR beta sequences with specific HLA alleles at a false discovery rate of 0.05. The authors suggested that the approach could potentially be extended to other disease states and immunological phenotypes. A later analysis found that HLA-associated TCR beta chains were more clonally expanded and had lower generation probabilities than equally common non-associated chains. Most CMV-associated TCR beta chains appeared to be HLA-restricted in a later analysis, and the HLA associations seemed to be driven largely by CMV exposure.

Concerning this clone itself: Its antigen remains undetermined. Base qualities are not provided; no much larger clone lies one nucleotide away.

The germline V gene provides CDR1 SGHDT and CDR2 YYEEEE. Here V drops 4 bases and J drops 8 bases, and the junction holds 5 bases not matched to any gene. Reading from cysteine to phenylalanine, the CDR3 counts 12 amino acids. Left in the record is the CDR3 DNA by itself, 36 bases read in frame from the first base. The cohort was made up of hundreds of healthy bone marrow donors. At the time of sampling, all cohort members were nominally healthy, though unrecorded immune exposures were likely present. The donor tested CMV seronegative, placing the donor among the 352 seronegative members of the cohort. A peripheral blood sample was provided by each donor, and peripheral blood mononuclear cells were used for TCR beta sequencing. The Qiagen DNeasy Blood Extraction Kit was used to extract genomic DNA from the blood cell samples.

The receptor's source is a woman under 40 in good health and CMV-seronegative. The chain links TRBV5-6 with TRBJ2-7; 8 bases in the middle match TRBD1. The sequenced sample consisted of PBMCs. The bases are TGTGCCAGCAGCAGGGACAGGAGACAGCAGTACTTC. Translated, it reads CASSRDRRQQYF.